The 24 T cell receptor beta chains given below trace back to one sample, sequenced in a study of blood T cell repertoires in COVID-19. Sequenced by immunoSEQ multiplex PCR; TCRdb stores in-frame clones only, minus some. The sample holds roughly 120,000 clones, roughly nine tenths seen once. Sequencing was carried out using peripheral blood. The receptors come from a man aged 65 to 85 who had recovered from COVID-19.

The genes are TRBV5-1 and TRBJ1-5, with 7 bases identical to TRBD1. Germline trimming cut 4 bases from V and 1 base from J; bases unmatched to any gene: 2. Per the germline V gene, CDR1 is SGHRS and CDR2 is YFSETQ. The CDR3 spans 14 residues. The CDR3: CASSPGQSNQPQHF. CDR3 in DNA: TGCGCCAGCAGCCCGGGACAGAGCAATCAGCCCCAGCATTTT.

This clone has just a few counts. The V call is TRBV12-3 or TRBV12-4, the J call TRBJ1-3; 9 bases align to TRBD1. The CDR3 has 13 residues. The trim removed 5 bases at V and 8 bases at J, leaving 4 bases unmatched. DNA of the CDR3: TGTGCCAGCAGTCTGGGACAGGGTTACACCATATATTTT. Protein sequence: CASSLGQGYTIYF.

The chain has TRBV19 and TRBJ2-5; 10 positions match TRBD1. Looked up from germline, CDR1 is LNHDA and CDR2 is SQIVND (reference sequence). V shed 1 base, J shed 5 bases, and the junction held 4 bases outside the gene matches. This CDR3 contains 15 residues. CDR3 sequence reads: CASSIARDRGETQYF. DNA of the CDR3: TGTGCCAGTAGTATAGCAAGGGACAGGGGTGAGACCCAGTACTTC.

The CDR3 here is CASRQFEQFF. CDR3 sequence (DNA): TGTGCCAGCAGGCAGTTCGAGCAGTTCTTC. V and J are TRBV6-5 and TRBJ2-1, with D unclear. The germline V gene encodes CDR1 MNHEY and CDR2 SVGAGI. CDR3 length: 10 amino acids. The V gene lost 6 bases and the J gene lost 10 bases, with 7 bases spanning the gap.

V usage is TRBV9 and J usage is TRBJ2-7; D is possibly TRBD1 (5 bases). Trimming removed 3 bases from V and 3 bases from J, with 16 bases in between. Germline loops: CDR1 SGDLS, CDR2 YYNGEE. This CDR3 has 15 residues. The CDR3 nucleotides are TGTGCCAGCAGCGCGACAGCCGAGCCTTTCTACGAGCAGTACTTC. Translation gives CASSATAEPFYEQYF. The full variable domain, completed using reference TRBV9 and TRBJ2-7, is DSGVTQTPKHLITATGQRVTLRCSPRSGDLSVYWYQQSLDQGLQFLIQYYNGEERAKGNILERFSAQQFPDLHSELNLSSLELGDSALYFCASSATAEPFYEQYFGPGTRLTVT.

DNA of the CDR3: TGCGCCAGCAGCCCTGGACAGGGACCAATCACCGGGGAGCTGTTTTTT. This sequence encodes CASSPGQGPITGELFF. The J gene is TRBJ2-2, the V gene TRBV5-1, with TRBD1 identical over 8 bases. Unmatched junction bases numbered 9, after V lost 4 bases and J lost 4 bases. Germline V gene lookup returns CDR1 SGHRS and CDR2 YFSETQ. The CDR3 loop spans 16 amino acids.

This clone was seen only once. This sequence joins TRBV5-1 and TRBJ1-1; 8 bases are shared with TRBD1. With 2 bases clipped from V and 0 bases from J, the junction kept 6 bases outside the gene matches. This CDR3 contains 16 residues. Per germline, CDR1 SGHRS and CDR2 YFSETQ. CDR3 residues: CASSFTGGPVNTEAFF. In DNA form, the CDR3 reads TGCGCCAGCAGCTTCACAGGGGGACCCGTGAACACTGAAGCTTTCTTT.

A single count supports this clone. V gene TRBV19 combines with J gene TRBJ1-6; 7 bases align to TRBD1. Germline V gene data show CDR1 as LNHDA and CDR2 as SQIVND (reference sequence). CDR3 length: 14 residues. V shed 5 bases and J 10 bases; nucleotides not matched to a gene: 8. CDR3 sequence: CASSLQGLRSPLHF. The CDR3, as DNA: TGTGCCAGTAGTTTACAGGGGTTGAGGTCACCCCTCCACTTT.

This rearrangement joins TRBV20-1 to TRBJ2-7, with a possible D match to TRBD1 (6 bases). CDR3 size: 12 residues. V was cut by 3 bases and J by 3 bases, with 9 bases left in between. Germline V gives CDR1 DFQATT, CDR2 SNEGSKA (reference sequence). The CDR3 loop is CSASQGLYEQYF. DNA for the CDR3: TGCAGTGCTAGTCAGGGGCTCTACGAGCAGTACTTC.

This clone was seen only once. The CDR3 sequence: CASATSGGSYEQYF. In nucleotides, the CDR3 is TGTGCCAGTGCGACCTCGGGGGGATCCTACGAGCAGTACTTC. The rearrangement uses TRBV19 and TRBJ2-7; 7 bases match TRBD2. Looked up from germline, CDR1 is LNHDA and CDR2 is SQIVND (reference sequence). This CDR3 has 14 residues. Trimming at V came to 8 bases and at J to 1 base, leaving 8 bases not matched to a gene.

The CDR3 DNA reads as TGTGCCAGCAGTCCCTCGGGTTACGAGCAGTACTTC. Its translation is CASSPSGYEQYF. This sequence joins TRBV12-3 or TRBV12-4 and TRBJ2-7; unclear D gene. This CDR3 contains 12 residues. Trimming cost V 5 bases and J 4 bases, with 9 bases left between them.

The J gene is TRBJ2-1, the V gene TRBV7-7; D remains unclear. This CDR3 spans 14 amino acids. Germline CDR1 is SSHAT and CDR2 is FNYEAQ (reference sequence). Trimming removed 4 bases from V and 7 bases from J, with 14 bases in between. The CDR3 sequence is CASSSGAPPNEQFF. The DNA of the CDR3 is TGTGCCAGCAGCTCCGGAGCCCCACCTAATGAGCAGTTCTTC.

This clone was seen only once. The chain couples TRBV12-3 or TRBV12-4 to TRBJ2-7; no clear D gene. The CDR3 spans 13 residues. The germline V and J ends were trimmed by 6 bases and 3 bases, with 12 bases remaining between them. The CDR3: CASSSPVHYEQYF. The CDR3 DNA is TGTGCCAGCAGCTCCCCTGTACACTACGAGCAGTACTTC.

This clone was detected only once. The chain is built from TRBV12-3 or TRBV12-4 and TRBJ1-2; D is undetermined. V dropped 3 bases and J dropped 4 bases, with 9 bases sitting between them. The CDR3 has 13 residues. DNA for the CDR3: TGTGCCAGCAGTTTTAACAGAGTCTATGGCTACACCTTC. Translation: CASSFNRVYGYTF.

J is TRBJ2-2 and V is TRBV12-3 or TRBV12-4; D possibly corresponds to TRBD2 (5 bases). V was pared by 8 bases and J by 6 bases, with 10 bases between. This CDR3 has 12 residues. CDR3 region: CASSAGAGELFF. CDR3 DNA sequence: TGTGCCAGCTCCGCCGGGGCCGGGGAGCTGTTTTTT.

The rearrangement uses TRBV29-1 and TRBJ2-3; tentatively, D is TRBD2 (5 bases). CDR3 length: 14 amino acids. Germline CDR1 reads SQVTM; CDR2 reads ANQGSEA. Trimming took off 1 base at V and 4 bases at J, with 12 bases between the two ends. This CDR3 reads CSVEGGSGADTQYF. CDR3 DNA: TGCAGCGTTGAAGGGGGAAGCGGCGCAGATACGCAGTATTTT.

The J gene is TRBJ2-4, the V gene TRBV5-4; 10 positions agree with TRBD1. Germline V gene sequence: CDR1 SGHNT, CDR2 YYREEE (reference sequence). CDR3 length: 19 residues. The trim removed 3 bases at V and 1 base at J, leaving 13 bases unmatched. In DNA form, the CDR3 reads TGTGCCAGCAGCTCATATATAGGGACAGGGGATTTTGCCAAAAACATTCAGTACTTC. Amino acid sequence: CASSSYIGTGDFAKNIQYF.

The table lists this clone with a few counts. V is TRBV5-1 and J is TRBJ2-1; 10 bases are shared with TRBD2. V shed 0 bases, J shed 3 bases, and the junction held 3 bases outside the gene matches. Germline assignment: CDR1 SGHRS and CDR2 YFSETQ. There are 16 residues in the CDR3. The CDR3, as DNA: TGCGCCAGCAGCTTGGAAGGACTAGCGGACTACAATGAGCAGTTCTTC. Translating it yields CASSLEGLADYNEQFF.

V usage is TRBV28 and J usage is TRBJ1-5; D remains unclear. Germline CDR1 and CDR2: MDHEN and SYDVKM. V lost 5 bases, J lost 4 bases, and 6 bases lay in between. The CDR3 is 12 amino acids. Here the CDR3 reads CASSGNNQPQHF. DNA of the CDR3: TGTGCCAGCAGTGGCAATAATCAGCCCCAGCATTTT.

The gene calls are TRBV5-4 and TRBJ1-3, with D perhaps TRBD1 (6 bases). Deletions cut 0 bases from V and 7 bases from J, with 14 bases between. Per germline, CDR1 SGHNT and CDR2 YYREEE (reference sequence). This CDR3 comprises 15 residues. CDR3 protein: CASSLGGTGFNTIYF. DNA for the CDR3: TGTGCCAGCAGCTTGGGAGGAACAGGGTTCAACACCATATATTTT.

The chain recombines TRBV9 with TRBJ1-6; 9 positions agree with TRBD1. Looked up from germline, CDR1 is SGDLS and CDR2 is YYNGEE. The CDR3 length is 16 residues. V shed 3 bases and J 9 bases; nucleotides not matched to a gene: 10. DNA for the CDR3: TGTGCCAGCAGCGACAGGGGGCTTAGAATGGGTTCACCCCTCCACTTT. It encodes CASSDRGLRMGSPLHF. The full variable domain, with the rest looked up from reference TRBV9 and TRBJ1-6, is DSGVTQTPKHLITATGQRVTLRCSPRSGDLSVYWYQQSLDQGLQFLIQYYNGEERAKGNILERFSAQQFPDLHSELNLSSLELGDSALYFCASSDRGLRMGSPLHFGNGTRLTVT.

This chain uses TRBV28 with TRBJ2-5; D may be TRBD2 (5 bases). Trimming removed 1 base from V and 3 bases from J, with 9 bases in between. Germline loops: CDR1 MDHEN, CDR2 SYDVKM. The CDR3 totals 14 residues. The CDR3 loop is CASSLYGEEETQYF. For the CDR3, the DNA is TGTGCCAGCAGTTTATACGGGGAAGAAGAGACCCAGTACTTC. The whole variable domain, filled in from reference TRBV28 and TRBJ2-5, reads DVKVTQSSRYLVKRTGEKVFLECVQDMDHENMFWYRQDPGLGLRLIYFSYDVKMKEKGDIPEGYSVSREKKERFSLILESASTNQTSMYLCASSLYGEEETQYFGPGTRLLVL.

A single count supports this clone. This chain uses TRBV9 with TRBJ2-3, with a tentative D call TRBD1 (5 bases). Germline CDR1 reads SGDLS; CDR2 reads YYNGEE. Trimming removed 0 bases from V and 0 bases from J, with 11 bases in between. CDR3 length equals 16 residues. The CDR3 loop reads CASSVVGLPSTDTQYF. CDR3 nucleotide sequence: TGTGCCAGCAGCGTAGTGGGGCTCCCTAGCACAGATACGCAGTATTTT.

V and J are TRBV3-1 (or the pseudogene TRBV3-2) and TRBJ2-1; 7 nucleotides match TRBD2. The CDR3 consists of 15 residues. CDR1 and CDR2 from the germline V gene are LGHDT and YNNKEL (reference sequence). The junction had 3 bases not matched to a gene; V was cut back by 4 bases and J by 0 bases. The CDR3: CASSPRTSSYNEQFF. The CDR3, as DNA: TGTGCCAGCAGCCCCCGGACTAGCTCCTACAATGAGCAGTTCTTC.